These 2 T cell receptor beta chains were sequenced from one sample in a study of T cell clones after liver transplantation. Clones were sequenced by immunoSEQ multiplex PCR, and TCRdb holds only the in-frame ones, with some missing. The sample shows tens of thousands of clones, around 70% of them seen only once. The sequencing used CD4+ T cells from blood, collected at the 22-month timepoint. The source is a human patient who received a liver transplant. Some T cells may be graft donor cells.

This clone occurred many times. The chain couples TRBV5-1 to TRBJ2-3; perhaps D is TRBD1 or TRBD2 (5 bases each). Trimming stripped 0 bases from V and 2 bases from J, with 13 bases between. The CDR3 has 16 residues. The germline V gene has CDR1 SGHRS and CDR2 YFSETQ. The CDR3 region is CASSLASRGLTDTQYF. The CDR3 nucleotides read TGCGCCAGCAGCTTGGCCTCCCGGGGCCTCACAGATACGCAGTATTTT.

CDR3 DNA: TGCGCCAGCAGCTTATTGGGAGGCGCGAACACCGGGGAGCTGTTTTTT. Residues: CASSLLGGANTGELFF. The chain uses TRBV5-1 and TRBJ2-2; a possible D gene is TRBD2 (6 bases). The CDR3 runs to 16 residues. V gave up 2 bases and J gave up 0 bases, with 11 bases separating them. Per germline, CDR1 SGHRS and CDR2 YFSETQ.